These 19 T cell receptor beta chains came from one sample sequenced in a study of T cell responses to AZD1222 COVID-19 vaccine. Libraries were prepared by immunoSEQ multiplex PCR; TCRdb keeps only in-frame clonotypes and omits some of them. The data show roughly 140,000 clones, with 89% seen just once and 4.7% held by the top ten. The material was peripheral blood, obtained on day 0 of AZD1222 vaccination. All receptors come from an adult in good health.

The rearrangement joins TRBV19 to TRBJ1-4; 8 nucleotides line up with TRBD1. Trimming cost V 6 bases and J 8 bases; bases outside gene matches: 5. Germline CDR1 LNHDA, CDR2 SQIVND (reference sequence). CDR3 length: 13 residues. In nucleotides, the CDR3 is TGTGCCAGTAGCCGGGACAGGCCGGAAAAACTGTTTTTT. This sequence encodes CASSRDRPEKLFF. Using reference TRBV19 and TRBJ1-4 for the parts outside the CDR3, the full variable domain is DGGITQSPKYLFRKEGQNVTLSCEQNLNHDAMYWYRQDPGQGLRLIYYSQIVNDFQKGDIAEGYSVSREKKESFPLTVTSAQKNPTAFYLCASSRDRPEKLFFGSGTQLSVL.

The chain is built from TRBV7-9 and TRBJ1-2, with a weak D call TRBD1 (5 bases). V was shortened by 5 bases and J by 6 bases, with 16 bases between the two germline ends. CDR3 length equals 14 residues. The germline V gene encodes CDR1 SEHNR and CDR2 FQNEAQ (reference sequence). CDR3 in amino acids: CASSPRGVRDGYTF. The CDR3 nucleotides are TGTGCCAGCAGCCCTCGGGGGGTGAGGGATGGCTACACCTTC.

This chain connects TRBV19 to TRBJ1-2, with D tentatively TRBD1 (5 bases). The CDR3 is 15 residues long. CDR1 LNHDA and CDR2 SQIVND come from the germline V gene (reference sequence). Trimming left V 1 base short and J 4 bases short, with 13 bases between. The CDR3: CASSIAGTGTYGYTF. The DNA of the CDR3 is TGTGCCAGTAGTATAGCCGGCACAGGTACCTATGGCTACACCTTC.

The count of this clone is one. The chain carries TRBV19 and TRBJ1-2; 8 bases are shared with TRBD1. The CDR3 is made up of 15 amino acids. With V trimmed by 3 bases and J by 6 bases, 9 bases remained unmatched. Germline V gives CDR1 LNHDA, CDR2 SQIVND (reference sequence). The DNA for the CDR3 is TGTGCCAGTAGTATCCTGGACAGGGAGCAAAATGGCTACACCTTC. It codes for CASSILDREQNGYTF.

V gene TRBV7-9 combines with J gene TRBJ2-3; the D call may be TRBD1 or TRBD2 (5 bases each). With 4 bases removed from V and 2 bases from J, the gap between germline ends came to 19 bases. Germline assignment: CDR1 SEHNR and CDR2 FQNEAQ (reference sequence). The CDR3 is 17 amino acids. The CDR3 sequence: CASSSTGSGITTDTQYF. The CDR3, as DNA: TGTGCCAGCAGCTCCACAGGCAGCGGTATTACCACAGATACGCAGTATTTT.

V and J are TRBV27 and TRBJ1-4; 7 bases are a match to TRBD1. Germline loops: CDR1 MNHEY, CDR2 SMNVEV (reference sequence). The CDR3 runs to 15 residues. After removal of 6 bases from V and 7 bases from J, the junction contained 11 bases not matched to a gene. DNA of the CDR3: TGTGCCAGCAGCCTTAACAGGGGTAGTACTGAAAAACTGTTTTTT. Its translation: CASSLNRGSTEKLFF.

The chain recombines TRBV12-3 or TRBV12-4 with TRBJ1-2; weak D call: TRBD1 (6 bases). The CDR3 runs 13 residues. V lost 4 bases, J lost 10 bases, and 16 bases lay in between. CDR3 region: CASSYGTKGNYTF. In DNA, the CDR3 is TGTGCCAGCAGTTACGGGACAAAAGGCAACTACACCTTC.

The J gene is TRBJ2-3, the V gene TRBV14, with 13 bases matching TRBD2. There are 17 residues in the CDR3. The V and J ends lost 1 base and 1 base, in that order; junction bases with no gene match: 2. Germline V gene lookup returns CDR1 SGHDN and CDR2 FVKESK. This chain's CDR3 is CASSQGTSGRGTDTQYF. The CDR3 coding sequence is TGTGCCAGCAGCCAAGGGACTAGCGGGAGAGGCACAGATACGCAGTATTTT.

The CDR3 reads CASSIIYDGRYGYTF. CDR3 sequence (DNA): TGTGCCAGTAGTATTATATACGACGGTCGCTATGGCTACACCTTC. This chain links TRBV19 with TRBJ1-2; D uncertain. V gave up 3 bases and J gave up 4 bases, with 15 bases separating them. CDR1 is LNHDA and CDR2 is SQIVND in the germline V gene (reference sequence). This CDR3 has 15 residues.

J is TRBJ1-3 and V is TRBV7-2, with 9 bases fitting TRBD1. Trimming removed 1 base from V and 3 bases from J; junction bases left unmatched: 4. Looked up from germline, CDR1 is SGHTA and CDR2 is FQGNSA. The CDR3 extends over 16 amino acids. CDR3 loop: CASSLVGQGSGNTIYF. As DNA, the CDR3 is TGTGCCAGCAGCTTAGTGGGACAGGGAAGTGGAAACACCATATATTTT.

A few counts support this clone. This rearrangement joins TRBV6-4 to TRBJ2-6; weak D call: TRBD1 (6 bases). The CDR3 has 15 amino acids. Between the trimmed V and J ends, which lost 2 bases and 1 base, there was a span of 6 bases. Germline CDR1 is MRHNA and CDR2 is SNTAGT. For the CDR3, the DNA is TGTGCCAGCAGTGACGACAGGTCTGGGGCCAACGTCCTGACTTTC. Protein: CASSDDRSGANVLTF.

This chain uses TRBV7-6 with TRBJ2-3; 12 nucleotides match TRBD2. Germline CDR1 is SGHVS and CDR2 is FNYEAQ. CDR3 length: 16 residues. The ends lost 1 base at V and 3 bases at J; junction bases unmatched: 2. The CDR3 bases are TGTGCCAGCAGCTTAGGGGGACTAGCGGGTACAGATACGCAGTATTTT. Its protein product is CASSLGGLAGTDTQYF.

The chain has TRBV7-3 and TRBJ2-1, with D uncertain. CDR1 is SGHTA, CDR2 FQGTGA, per germline. The CDR3 runs to 12 residues. V gave up 5 bases and J gave up 10 bases, with 12 bases separating them. The CDR3 DNA follows: TGTGCCAGCAGCCGAAGATCTGGAGAGCAGTTCTTC. The encoded protein is CASSRRSGEQFF. Based on the CDR3 plus reference TRBV7-3 and TRBJ2-1, the full variable domain is GAGVSQTPSNKVTEKGKYVELRCDPISGHTALYWYRQSLGQGPEFLIYFQGTGAADDSGLPNDRFFAVRPEGSVSTLKIQRTERGDSAVYLCASSRRSGEQFFGPGTRLTVL.

The genes are TRBV11-2 and TRBJ2-1; 7 positions match TRBD2. Looked up from germline, CDR1 is SGHAT and CDR2 is FQNNGV. The CDR3 length is 18 residues. V shed 1 base and J 6 bases; nucleotides not matched to a gene: 15. The CDR3 protein is CASSLGSVLKRGLNEQFF. Here the CDR3 DNA reads TGTGCCAGCAGCTTAGGTTCTGTTTTGAAGCGGGGCCTCAATGAGCAGTTCTTC.

The rearrangement joins TRBV30 to TRBJ2-7, with unresolved D. Germline lookup yields CDR1 GTSNPN and CDR2 SVGIG (reference sequence). Trimming pared 0 bases from V and 2 bases from J, leaving 8 bases between. This CDR3 region has 13 residues. Here the CDR3 reads CAWSVGYPYEQYF. In DNA form, the CDR3 reads TGTGCCTGGAGTGTGGGTTACCCCTACGAGCAGTACTTC.

The CDR3 nucleotides read TGCAGCGTTGAATCCGCCGAGCGTTACACTGAAGCTTTCTTT. Translation gives CSVESAERYTEAFF. This sequence joins TRBV29-1 and TRBJ1-1; D uncertain. Trimming cost V 2 bases and J 3 bases, with 13 bases left between them. This CDR3 is 14 amino acids long. Per the germline V gene, CDR1 is SQVTM and CDR2 is ANQGSEA.

The chain uses TRBV5-1 and TRBJ1-6; D not certain. The V end was cut by 1 base, the J end by 0 bases, with 14 bases between. Germline-derived CDR1 and CDR2 are SGHRS and YFSETQ. The CDR3 is made up of 18 amino acids. CDR3 residues: CASSLMYQKSSYNSPLHF. The CDR3 DNA reads TGCGCCAGCAGCTTGATGTATCAGAAAAGCTCCTATAATTCACCCCTCCACTTT.

The chain carries TRBV5-6 and TRBJ1-2, with D hard to call. The germline V gene has CDR1 SGHDT and CDR2 YYEEEE. The V end was cut by 0 bases, the J end by 5 bases, with 8 bases between. The CDR3 contains 13 residues. CDR3 nucleotides: TGTGCCAGCAGCTTGGGGGATATATATGGCTACACCTTC. Its protein product is CASSLGDIYGYTF.

The V call is TRBV2, the J call TRBJ2-7; D unresolved. V dropped 6 bases and J dropped 6 bases, with 9 bases sitting between them. Germline assignment: CDR1 SNHLY and CDR2 FYNNEI. The CDR3 covers 11 residues. CDR3 region: CASRSLFEQYF. In DNA, the CDR3 is TGTGCCAGCAGGTCACTCTTCGAGCAGTACTTC.